This entry is about one T cell receptor beta chain. Its antigen is undetermined. This sample is drawn from a study of T cell responses to AZD1222 COVID-19 vaccine. General study results and limits: Without day 14 samples, only post-peak T cell repertoires were studied.

The CDR3 has 13 residues. V lost 6 bases to trimming and J lost 4 bases, with 12 bases between them. Produced via immunoSEQ multiplex PCR; TCRdb's table is partial and in-frame only. The profile shows 120,000 or so clones, approximately 88% of them singletons. The chain combines TRBV12-3 or TRBV12-4 with TRBJ1-1, with D unresolved. The starting material was peripheral blood, obtained on day 0 of AZD1222 vaccination. The source of this sequence is an adult in good health. The CDR3 sequence is CASSPVGVTEAFF. CDR3 nucleotide sequence: TGTGCCAGCAGCCCCGTAGGAGTCACTGAAGCTTTCTTT.